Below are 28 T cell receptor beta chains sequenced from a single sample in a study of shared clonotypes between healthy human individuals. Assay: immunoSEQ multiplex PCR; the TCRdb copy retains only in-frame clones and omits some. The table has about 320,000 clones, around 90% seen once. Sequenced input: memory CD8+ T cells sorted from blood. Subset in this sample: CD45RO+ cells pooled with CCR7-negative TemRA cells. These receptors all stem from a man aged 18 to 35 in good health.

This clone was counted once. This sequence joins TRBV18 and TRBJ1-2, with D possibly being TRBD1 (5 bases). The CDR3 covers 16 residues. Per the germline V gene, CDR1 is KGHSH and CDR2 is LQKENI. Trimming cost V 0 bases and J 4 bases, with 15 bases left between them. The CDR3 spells CASSPPGHRLGYGYTF. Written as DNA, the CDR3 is TGTGCCAGCTCACCACCGGGGCACCGGCTGGGCTATGGCTACACCTTC.

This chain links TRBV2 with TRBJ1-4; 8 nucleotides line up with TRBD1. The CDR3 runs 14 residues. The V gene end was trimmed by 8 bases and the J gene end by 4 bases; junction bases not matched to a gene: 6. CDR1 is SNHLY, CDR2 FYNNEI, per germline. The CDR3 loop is CASDSGQVNEKLFF. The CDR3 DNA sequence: TGTGCCAGCGATTCGGGACAGGTTAATGAAAAACTGTTTTTT.

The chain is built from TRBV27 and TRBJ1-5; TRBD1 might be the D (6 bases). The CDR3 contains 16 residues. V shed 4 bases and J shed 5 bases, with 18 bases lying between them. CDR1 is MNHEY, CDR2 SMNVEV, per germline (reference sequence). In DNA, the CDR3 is TGTGCCAGCAGTTCACGGACAGAGGGCCCCCATCAGCCCCAGCATTTT. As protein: CASSSRTEGPHQPQHF.

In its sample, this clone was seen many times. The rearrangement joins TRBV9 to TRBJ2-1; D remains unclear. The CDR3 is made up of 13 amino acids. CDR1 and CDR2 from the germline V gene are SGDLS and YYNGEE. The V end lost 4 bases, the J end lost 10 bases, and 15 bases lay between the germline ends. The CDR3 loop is CASSPSTSWEQFF. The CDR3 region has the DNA TGTGCCAGCAGCCCATCAACCAGCTGGGAGCAGTTCTTC.

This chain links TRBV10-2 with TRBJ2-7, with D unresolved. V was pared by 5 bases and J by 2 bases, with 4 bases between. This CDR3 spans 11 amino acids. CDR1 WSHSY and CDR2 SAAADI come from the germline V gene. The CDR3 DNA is TGCGCCAGCAGTTACGCCTACGAGCAGTACTTC. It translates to CASSYAYEQYF.

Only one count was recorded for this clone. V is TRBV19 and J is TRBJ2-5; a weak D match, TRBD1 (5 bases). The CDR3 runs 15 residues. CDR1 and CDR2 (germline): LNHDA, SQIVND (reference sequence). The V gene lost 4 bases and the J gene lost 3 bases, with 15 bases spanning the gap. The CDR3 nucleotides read TGTGCCAGTAGTACCGATTGGGGCCTGGAAGAGACCCAGTACTTC. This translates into CASSTDWGLEETQYF.

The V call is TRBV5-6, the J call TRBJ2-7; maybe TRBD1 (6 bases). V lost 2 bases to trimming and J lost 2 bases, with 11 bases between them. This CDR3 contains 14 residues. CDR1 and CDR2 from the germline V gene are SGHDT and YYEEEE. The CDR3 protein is CASSFTTGAYEQYF. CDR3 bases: TGTGCCAGCAGCTTCACGACAGGAGCCTACGAGCAGTACTTC.

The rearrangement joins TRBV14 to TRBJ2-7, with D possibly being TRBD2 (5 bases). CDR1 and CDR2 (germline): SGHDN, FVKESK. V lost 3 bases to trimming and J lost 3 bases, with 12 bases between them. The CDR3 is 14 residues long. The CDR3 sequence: CASSHGFGLYEQYF. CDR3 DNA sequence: TGTGCCAGCAGCCATGGGTTTGGACTCTACGAGCAGTACTTC.

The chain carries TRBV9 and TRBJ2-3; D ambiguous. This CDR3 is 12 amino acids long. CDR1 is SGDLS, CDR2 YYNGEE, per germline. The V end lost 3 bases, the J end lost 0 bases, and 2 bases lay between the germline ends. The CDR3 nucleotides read TGTGCCAGCAGCGGAAGCACAGATACGCAGTATTTT. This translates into CASSGSTDTQYF.

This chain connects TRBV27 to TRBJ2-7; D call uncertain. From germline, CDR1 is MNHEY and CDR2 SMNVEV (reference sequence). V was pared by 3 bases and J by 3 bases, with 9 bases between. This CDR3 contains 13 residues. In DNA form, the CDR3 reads TGTGCCAGCAGTTTCTCCGGATACTACGAGCAGTACTTC. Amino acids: CASSFSGYYEQYF.

The CDR3 region has the DNA TGTGCCAGCAAGCAAGACAGGGGCACCTACGAGCAGTACTTC. Its translation: CASKQDRGTYEQYF. The rearrangement joins TRBV2 to TRBJ2-7, with TRBD1 matching 8 bases. The CDR3 totals 14 residues. Looked up from germline, CDR1 is SNHLY and CDR2 is FYNNEI. V lost 7 bases and J lost 2; bases outside the gene matches: 7.

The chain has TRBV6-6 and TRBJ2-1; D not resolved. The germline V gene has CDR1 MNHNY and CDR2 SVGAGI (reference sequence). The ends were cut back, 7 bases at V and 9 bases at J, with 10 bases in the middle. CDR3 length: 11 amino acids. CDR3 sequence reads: CASTLGSEQFF. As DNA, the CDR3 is TGTGCCAGCACCTTAGGTAGTGAGCAGTTCTTC.

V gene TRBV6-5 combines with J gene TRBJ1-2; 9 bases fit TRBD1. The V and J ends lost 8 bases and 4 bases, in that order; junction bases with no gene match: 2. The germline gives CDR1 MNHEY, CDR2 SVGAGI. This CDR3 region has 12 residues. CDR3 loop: CASLGQGYGYTF. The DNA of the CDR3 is TGTGCCAGCCTGGGACAGGGCTATGGCTACACCTTC.

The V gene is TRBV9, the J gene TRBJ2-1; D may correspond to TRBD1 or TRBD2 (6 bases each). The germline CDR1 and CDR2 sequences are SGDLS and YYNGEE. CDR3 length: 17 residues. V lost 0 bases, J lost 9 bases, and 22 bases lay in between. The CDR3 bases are TGTGCCAGCAGCGTAGTTCCCGGGGGCTCTGGCCTTGGTGAGCAGTTCTTC. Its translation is CASSVVPGGSGLGEQFF.

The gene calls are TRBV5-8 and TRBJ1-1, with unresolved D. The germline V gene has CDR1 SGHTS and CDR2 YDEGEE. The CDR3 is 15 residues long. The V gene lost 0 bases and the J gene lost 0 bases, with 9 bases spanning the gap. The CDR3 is CASSLGETLNTEAFF. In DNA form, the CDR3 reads TGTGCCAGCAGCTTGGGGGAGACCCTGAACACTGAAGCTTTCTTT. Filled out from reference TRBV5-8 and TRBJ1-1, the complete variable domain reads EAGVTQSPTHLIKTRGQQATLRCSPISGHTSVYWYQQALGLGLQFLLWYDEGEERNRGNFPPRFSGRQFPNYSSELNVNALELEDSALYLCASSLGETLNTEAFFGQGTRLTVV.

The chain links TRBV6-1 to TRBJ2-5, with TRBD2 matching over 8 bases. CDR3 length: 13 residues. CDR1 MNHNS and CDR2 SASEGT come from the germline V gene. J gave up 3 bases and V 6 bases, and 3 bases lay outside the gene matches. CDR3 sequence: CASRGAGEETQYF. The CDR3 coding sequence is TGTGCCAGCAGGGGAGCGGGAGAAGAGACCCAGTACTTC.

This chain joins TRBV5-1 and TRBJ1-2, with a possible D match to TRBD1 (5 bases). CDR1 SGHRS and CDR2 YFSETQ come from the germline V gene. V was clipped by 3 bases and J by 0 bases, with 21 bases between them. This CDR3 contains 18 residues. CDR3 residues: CASSSGFWEVSPNYGYTF. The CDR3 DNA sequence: TGCGCCAGCAGCTCAGGGTTTTGGGAGGTCAGTCCTAACTATGGCTACACCTTC.

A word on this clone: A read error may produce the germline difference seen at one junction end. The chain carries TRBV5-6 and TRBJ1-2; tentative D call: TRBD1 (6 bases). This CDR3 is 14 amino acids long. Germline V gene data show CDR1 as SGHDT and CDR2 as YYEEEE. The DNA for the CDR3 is TGTGCCAGCAGCTTGGGAGGGGGTCTGGTTTGGTTCTCCTTC. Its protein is CASSLGGGLVWFSF. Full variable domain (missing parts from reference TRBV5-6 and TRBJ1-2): DAGVTQSPTHLIKTRGQQVTLRCSPKSGHDTVSWYQQALGQGPQFIFQYYEEEERQRGNFPDRFSGHQFPNYSSELNVNALLLGDSALYLCASSLGGGLVWFSFGSGTRLTVV.

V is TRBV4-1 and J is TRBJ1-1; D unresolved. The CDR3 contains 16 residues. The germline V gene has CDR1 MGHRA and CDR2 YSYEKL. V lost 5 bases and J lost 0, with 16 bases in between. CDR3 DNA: TGCGCCAGCAGCTCCCAGGCAGGATCTATGAACACTGAAGCTTTCTTT. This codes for CASSSQAGSMNTEAFF.

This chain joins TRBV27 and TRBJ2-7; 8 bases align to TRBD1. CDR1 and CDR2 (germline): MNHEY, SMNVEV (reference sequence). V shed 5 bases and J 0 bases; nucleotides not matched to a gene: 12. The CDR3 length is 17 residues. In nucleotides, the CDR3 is TGTGCCAGCAGTCCGCACTCCGGGACAGGTAGCTCCTACGAGCAGTACTTC. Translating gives CASSPHSGTGSSYEQYF.

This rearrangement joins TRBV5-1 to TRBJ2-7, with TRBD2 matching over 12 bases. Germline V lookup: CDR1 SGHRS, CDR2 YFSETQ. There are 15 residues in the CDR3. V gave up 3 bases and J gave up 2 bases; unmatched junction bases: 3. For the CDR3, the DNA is TGCGCCAGCAGCTGGACTAGCGGGGATACCTACGAGCAGTACTTC. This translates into CASSWTSGDTYEQYF.

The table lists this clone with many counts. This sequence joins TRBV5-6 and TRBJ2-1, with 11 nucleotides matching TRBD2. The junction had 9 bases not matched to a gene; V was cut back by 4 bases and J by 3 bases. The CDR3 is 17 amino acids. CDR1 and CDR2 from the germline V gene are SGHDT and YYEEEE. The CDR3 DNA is TGTGCCAGCAGCGGGCTAGCGGGAGGTTTGATCTACAATGAGCAGTTCTTC. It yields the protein CASSGLAGGLIYNEQFF.

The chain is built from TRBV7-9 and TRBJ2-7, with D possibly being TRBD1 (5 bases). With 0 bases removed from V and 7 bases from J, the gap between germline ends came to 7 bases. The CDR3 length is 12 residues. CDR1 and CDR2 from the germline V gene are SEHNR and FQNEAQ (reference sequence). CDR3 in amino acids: CASSLAQGEQYF. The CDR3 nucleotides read TGTGCCAGCAGCTTAGCCCAGGGAGAGCAGTACTTC.

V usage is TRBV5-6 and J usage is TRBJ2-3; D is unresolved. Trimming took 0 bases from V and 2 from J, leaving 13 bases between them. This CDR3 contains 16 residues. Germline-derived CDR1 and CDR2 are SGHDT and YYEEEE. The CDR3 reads CASSLASSRYTDTQYF. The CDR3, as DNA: TGTGCCAGCAGCTTGGCCTCTTCAAGATACACAGATACGCAGTATTTT. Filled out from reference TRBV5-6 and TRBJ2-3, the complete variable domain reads DAGVTQSPTHLIKTRGQQVTLRCSPKSGHDTVSWYQQALGQGPQFIFQYYEEEERQRGNFPDRFSGHQFPNYSSELNVNALLLGDSALYLCASSLASSRYTDTQYFGPGTRLTVL.

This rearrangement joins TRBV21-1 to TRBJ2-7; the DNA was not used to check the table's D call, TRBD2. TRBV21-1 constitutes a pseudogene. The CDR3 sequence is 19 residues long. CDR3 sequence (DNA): TGTGCCAGCAGCCGCCAACCTCCCTGCCCTAGGCCTAGCTCCTACGAGCAGTACTTC. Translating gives CASSRQPPCPRPSSYEQYF.

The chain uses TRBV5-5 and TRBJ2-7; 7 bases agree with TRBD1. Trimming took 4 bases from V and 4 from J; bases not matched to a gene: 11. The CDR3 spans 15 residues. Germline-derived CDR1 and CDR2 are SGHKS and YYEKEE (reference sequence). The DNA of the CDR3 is TGTGCCAGCAGCCTTGACGCCGGGACAGAGTACGAGCAGTACTTC. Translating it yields CASSLDAGTEYEQYF.

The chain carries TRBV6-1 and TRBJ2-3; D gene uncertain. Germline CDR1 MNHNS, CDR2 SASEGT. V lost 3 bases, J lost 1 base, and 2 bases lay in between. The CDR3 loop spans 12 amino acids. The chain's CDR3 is CASSEGTDTQYF. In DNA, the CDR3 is TGTGCCAGCAGTGAGGGCACAGATACGCAGTATTTT.

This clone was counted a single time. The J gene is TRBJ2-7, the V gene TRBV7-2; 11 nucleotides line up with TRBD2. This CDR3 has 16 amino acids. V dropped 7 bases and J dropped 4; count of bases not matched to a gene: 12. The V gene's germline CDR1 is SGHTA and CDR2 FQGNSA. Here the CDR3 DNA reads TGTGCCAGCACCCGATCGAAAGGGACTAGCGGATACGAGCAGTACTTC. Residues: CASTRSKGTSGYEQYF.